The 28 T cell receptor beta chains below were found in one sample sequenced in a study of human T cells and chemical hapten exposure. The study extracted total RNA from unfractionated whole blood. MiXCR, applied by TCRdb to the 5' RACE reads, yields one record per CDR3 protein. The data show some 150,000 distinct CDR3 sequences, with roughly 4% seen just once and 1.3% to 1.5% held by the top ten. All receptors come from a female donor in good health.

This clonotype has a count of ten or more. The rearrangement joins TRBV12-3 or TRBV12-4 to TRBJ1-5; no firm D call. This CDR3 spans 12 amino acids. The V end was cut by 6 bases, the J end by 5 bases, with 8 bases between. The CDR3 loop is CASRVGDQPQHF. CDR3 nucleotides: TGTGCCAGCAGGGTCGGGGATCAGCCCCAGCATTTT.

Many counts were recorded for this clonotype. CDR3 in DNA: TGTGCCAGCAGCTTAGTCTGGCGCGGCACAGGGGGCAACGAGCAGTACTTC. Translation: CASSLVWRGTGGNEQYF. J is TRBJ2-7 and V is TRBV11-1, with 9 bases fitting TRBD1. V dropped 1 base and J dropped 5; count of bases not matched to a gene: 12. Looked up from germline, CDR1 is SGHAT and CDR2 is FQDESV (reference sequence). The CDR3 is 17 amino acids.

This clonotype was recorded many times. Since a much larger clone is just one base distant, this may be a read error. The chain has TRBV20-1 and TRBJ2-1, with D hard to call. The CDR3 spans 12 residues. Per the germline V gene, CDR1 is DFQATT and CDR2 is SNEGSKA (reference sequence). Trimming shortened V by 2 bases and J by 10 bases, and 12 bases separated the two germline ends. CDR3 bases: TGCAGTGCTAGACGAGCTAGTCGGGAGCAGTTCTTC. Encoded protein: CSARRASREQFF.

This clonotype was counted many times. The CDR3 loop reads CASSQGFGEFYGYTF. The DNA for the CDR3 is TGTGCCAGCAGCCAAGGGTTCGGCGAATTCTATGGCTACACCTTC. The rearrangement joins TRBV4-2 to TRBJ1-2; D is ambiguous. The V and J ends lost 1 base and 4 bases respectively, with 13 bases between them. The CDR3 has 15 amino acids. Germline V gene data show CDR1 as LGHNA and CDR2 as YNFKEQ.

The CDR3 bases are TGTGCCAGCAGCTTGGCGGGGGGACGTGGCTACACCTTC. Protein product: CASSLAGGRGYTF. The chain recombines TRBV5-4 with TRBJ1-2, with a tentative D call TRBD1 (5 bases). Trimming cost V 0 bases and J 7 bases, with 10 bases left between them. CDR1 SGHNT and CDR2 YYREEE come from the germline V gene (reference sequence). This CDR3 contains 13 residues.

This clonotype was detected many times. V gene TRBV12-3 or TRBV12-4 combines with J gene TRBJ2-6; the match to TRBD1 covers 10 bases. This CDR3 comprises 17 residues. After removal of 1 base from V and 0 bases from J, the junction contained 0 bases not matched to a gene. This chain's CDR3 is CASSLGTGGSGANVLTF. The CDR3 coding sequence is TGTGCCAGCAGTTTAGGGACAGGGGGCTCTGGGGCCAACGTCCTGACTTTC.

This clonotype was seen at least ten times. The chain is built from TRBV20-1 and TRBJ1-2; D ambiguous. With 0 bases removed from V and 4 bases from J, the gap between germline ends came to 12 bases. Germline assignment: CDR1 DFQATT and CDR2 SNEGSKA (reference sequence). The CDR3 contains 14 residues. The CDR3 sequence is CSARDVVHLYGYTF. The CDR3 nucleotides read TGCAGTGCTAGAGATGTCGTACATCTCTATGGCTACACCTTC.

This clonotype was observed at least ten times. J is TRBJ1-2 and V is TRBV27; 9 bases agree with TRBD1. Looked up from germline, CDR1 is MNHEY and CDR2 is SMNVEV (reference sequence). This CDR3 contains 14 residues. J gave up 6 bases and V 4 bases, and 6 bases lay outside the gene matches. The CDR3 region has the DNA TGTGCCAGCAGTTACACAGGGGGCATGAATGGCTACACCTTC. Translating gives CASSYTGGMNGYTF.

Ten or more counts support this clonotype. The chain has TRBV7-8 and TRBJ2-1; 8 bases are shared with TRBD2. This CDR3 has 16 residues. The germline V gene has CDR1 SGHVS and CDR2 FQNEAQ. Trimming at V came to 3 bases and at J to 1 base, leaving 5 bases not matched to a gene. CDR3 nucleotides: TGTGCCAGCAGCTTCGGGGGGGGGTGGTCCTACAATGAGCAGTTCTTC. Protein sequence: CASSFGGGWSYNEQFF.

This clonotype was picked up a small number of times. A much larger clone lies a single base off, so this may be a read error. The chain carries TRBV21-1 and TRBJ2-5; the table calls TRBD1, which could not be checked here. TRBV21-1 is an annotated pseudogene. The length of the CDR3 is 16 residues. The CDR3: CASRTGRRGWWETQYF. DNA of the CDR3: TGTGCCAGCAGAACAGGCCGGCGCGGGTGGTGGGAGACCCAGTACTTC.

This clonotype was seen ten or more times. This chain uses TRBV12-3 or TRBV12-4 with TRBJ1-1; 7 bases agree with TRBD1. Trimming took 5 bases from V and 0 from J; bases not matched to a gene: 6. The CDR3 is 15 amino acids. CDR3 DNA sequence: TGTGCCAGCAGTCACAGGGGCGGGGTGAACACTGAAGCTTTCTTT. It yields the protein CASSHRGGVNTEAFF.

This clonotype was observed at least ten times. This chain links TRBV29-1 with TRBJ1-1; 7 nucleotides align to TRBD1. CDR3 length: 13 residues. V lost 6 bases to trimming and J lost 0 bases; unmatched junction nucleotides: 4. Germline V gene sequence: CDR1 SQVTM, CDR2 ANQGSEA. The DNA of the CDR3 is TGCAGCGTGAGGGGGCGGATGAACACTGAAGCTTTCTTT. Amino acid sequence: CSVRGRMNTEAFF.

This clonotype was recorded at least ten times. The chain combines TRBV6-6 with TRBJ2-6, with a weak D call TRBD1 (5 bases). There are 17 residues in the CDR3. Germline V gene lookup returns CDR1 MNHNY and CDR2 SVGAGI (reference sequence). V was shortened by 4 bases and J by 1 base, with 14 bases between the two germline ends. DNA of the CDR3: TGTGCCAGCAGTTCAAACAGGCCCGGTTCTGGGGCCAACGTCCTGACTTTC. Translating it yields CASSSNRPGSGANVLTF.

This clonotype was recorded at least ten times. This chain uses TRBV5-5 with TRBJ2-3; D remains ambiguous. Trimming shortened V by 1 base and J by 2 bases, and 8 bases separated the two germline ends. Germline CDR1 and CDR2: SGHKS and YYEKEE (reference sequence). The length of the CDR3 is 14 residues. The CDR3 DNA sequence: TGTGCCAGCAGCTTGATCAAGGTCACAGATACGCAGTATTTT. The encoded protein is CASSLIKVTDTQYF.

This clonotype appeared many times. This chain joins TRBV10-3 and TRBJ2-1; TRBD2 might be the D (6 bases). Per the germline V gene, CDR1 is ENHRY and CDR2 is SYGVKD. The CDR3 totals 15 residues. Trimming stripped 3 bases from V and 0 bases from J, with 9 bases between. The CDR3 nucleotides are TGTGCCATCAGTGATGGGGGGAGCTCCTACAATGAGCAGTTCTTC. Translating it yields CAISDGGSSYNEQFF.

This clonotype was recorded at least ten times. This chain connects TRBV10-3 to TRBJ2-1, with D unclear. The V end was cut by 9 bases, the J end by 2 bases, with 5 bases between. From germline, CDR1 is ENHRY and CDR2 SYGVKD. This CDR3 contains 11 residues. This CDR3 reads CAMGPYNEQFF. Here the CDR3 DNA reads TGTGCCATGGGTCCCTACAATGAGCAGTTCTTC.

This clonotype was counted ten times or more. The rearrangement links TRBV5-1 to TRBJ2-1; 7 nucleotides line up with TRBD2. The CDR3 contains 17 residues. V lost 4 bases to trimming and J lost 2 bases; unmatched junction nucleotides: 12. Per the germline V gene, CDR1 is SGHRS and CDR2 is YFSETQ. DNA for the CDR3: TGCGCCAGCAGCCCAAAAGCGGGGAAGATTACCTACAATGAGCAGTTCTTC. This translates into CASSPKAGKITYNEQFF.

This clonotype has a handful of counts. The gene calls are TRBV29-1 and TRBJ1-1; D possibly corresponds to TRBD1 (6 bases). CDR3 size: 13 residues. Trimming took off 4 bases at V and 1 base at J, with 10 bases between the two ends. Germline V CDR1 and CDR2: SQVTM, ANQGSEA. CDR3 DNA: TGCAGCGTTGCGACAGGATCGAACACTGAAGCTTTCTTT. Its protein product is CSVATGSNTEAFF.

This clonotype appeared a few times. Given a much more abundant clone one base away, this may be a read error. The chain employs TRBV29-1 and TRBJ2-3; the D call may be TRBD1 or TRBD2 (5 bases each). Germline loops: CDR1 SQVTM, CDR2 ANQGSEA. V was cut by 2 bases and J by 0 bases, with 12 bases left in between. The length of the CDR3 is 15 residues. In DNA form, the CDR3 reads TGCAGCGTTGAAATGGGGACGGGTAGCACAGATACGCAGTATTTT. It encodes CSVEMGTGSTDTQYF.

This clonotype showed up just a few times. The chain couples TRBV28 to TRBJ2-7; 7 bases line up with TRBD1. Germline V gene lookup returns CDR1 MDHEN and CDR2 SYDVKM. The CDR3 has 15 amino acids. V lost 1 base and J lost 0; bases outside the gene matches: 3. As DNA, the CDR3 is TGTGCCAGCAGTTTATCCCGGGACAGCTCCTACGAGCAGTACTTC. This translates into CASSLSRDSSYEQYF.

This clonotype was observed a few times. The chain couples TRBV28 to TRBJ2-7; 10 bases line up with TRBD1. CDR1 is MDHEN and CDR2 is SYDVKM in the germline V gene. The V and J ends lost 7 bases and 7 bases, in that order; junction bases with no gene match: 25. There are 19 residues in the CDR3. CDR3 sequence (DNA): TGTGCCAGCATTGGACCCGGGACAGGGGCATTAACGTATCCCGGAGAGCAGTACTTC. Residues: CASIGPGTGALTYPGEQYF.

Ten or more counts support this clonotype. The rearrangement joins TRBV20-1 to TRBJ1-4; unclear D gene. V gave up 3 bases and J gave up 4 bases, with 9 bases separating them. Per germline, CDR1 DFQATT and CDR2 SNEGSKA (reference sequence). This CDR3 comprises 13 residues. The CDR3 nucleotides are TGCAGTGCTAGTCCTGGGTTTAATGAAAAACTGTTTTTT. It yields the protein CSASPGFNEKLFF.

This clonotype appeared many times. The chain links TRBV9 to TRBJ1-5; D remains unclear. V lost 5 bases and J lost 2, with 11 bases in between. CDR3 size: 14 residues. CDR1 and CDR2 (germline): SGDLS, YYNGEE. CDR3 loop: CASSRSWGNQPQHF. As DNA, the CDR3 is TGTGCCAGCAGTCGTAGTTGGGGCAATCAGCCCCAGCATTTT.

In its sample, this clonotype was seen many times. This chain connects TRBV10-3 to TRBJ1-1, with no clear D. CDR1 and CDR2 from the germline V gene are ENHRY and SYGVKD. With 4 bases removed from V and 0 bases from J, the gap between germline ends came to 12 bases. This CDR3 has 15 residues. The CDR3 coding sequence is TGTGCCATCAGTGCGGCAGGCCGGGTGAACACTGAAGCTTTCTTT. It translates to CAISAAGRVNTEAFF.

This clonotype was detected many times. Mismatch with germline at one junction end may stem from a read error. The genes are TRBV15 and TRBJ2-3; TRBD1 is a possible D gene (5 bases). This CDR3 contains 17 residues. Germline CDR1 LNHNV, CDR2 YYDKDF (reference sequence). Written as DNA, the CDR3 is TGCGCCACCAGCAGAGATGGGTCAGGGATAAACACAGATACGCAGTATTTT. Translating gives CATSRDGSGINTDTQYF.

This clonotype was detected many times. The chain couples TRBV28 to TRBJ2-3; no firm D call. V lost 2 bases and J lost 7, with 16 bases in between. Germline CDR1 MDHEN, CDR2 SYDVKM. The CDR3 length is 15 residues. CDR3 coding DNA: TGTGCCAGCAGTTTAAAGACCCCTACTACCAATACGCAGTATTTT. Translated: CASSLKTPTTNTQYF.

This clonotype was observed at least ten times. The chain couples TRBV21-1 to TRBJ1-2. TRBV21-1 corresponds to a pseudogene. This CDR3 region has 12 residues. CDR3 sequence reads: CASSKIPECYTF. For the CDR3, the DNA is TGTGCCAGCAGCAAAATCCCAGAGTGCTACACCTTC.

This clonotype was picked up many times. V gene TRBV10-3 combines with J gene TRBJ1-3, with 8 bases aligning to TRBD1. The V gene end was trimmed by 10 bases and the J gene end by 0 bases; junction bases not matched to a gene: 5. This CDR3 region has 14 residues. Per the germline V gene, CDR1 is ENHRY and CDR2 is SYGVKD. The CDR3 DNA is TGTGCCACCCGAACAGGGGGCTCTGGAAACACCATATATTTT. Translation: CATRTGGSGNTIYF.